A selection of T cell receptor beta chains follows, all from one sample in a study of glioma-infiltrating T cells after dendritic cell vaccination. The table came from immunoSEQ multiplex PCR; TCRdb's copy has only in-frame clones and leaves some out. The repertoire includes roughly 100,000 clones, about 83% of them detected once, and around 2.9% sits in the top ten. The sequencing here drew on blood, taken before dendritic cell vaccination. These receptors were collected from a human donor with glioblastoma. The CDR3 runs from the conserved cysteine through the conserved F or W. D genes are given only for firm matches. The size of a clone is reported for some rows only, either as once, few or many, or as a class for expanded clones.

>TRBV30|TRBJ2-1|-|-
TGTGCCTGGAATATTCCCGGGATTCGGGGTGAGCAGTTCTTC
CAWNIPGIRGEQFF
>TRBV5-1|TRBJ1-5|TRBD1|-
TGCGCCAGCAGCCCGGGACAGGAACGGAGGTGGCATTTT
CASSPGQERRWHF
>TRBV5-1|TRBJ1-4|-|-
TGCGCCAGCAGCTTCTCCGGGAATGAAAAACTGTTTTTT
CASSFSGNEKLFF
>TRBV5-5|TRBJ2-1|TRBD2|-
TGTGCCAGCAGCTCGCCAGTAGCGGGGGCCTACAATGAGCAGTTCTTC
CASSSPVAGAYNEQFF
>TRBV6-6|TRBJ2-3|TRBD1|-
TGTGCCAGCAGCCCTACGCCGGGACAGACTACGCAGTATTTT
CASSPTPGQTTQYF
>TRBV19|TRBJ2-2|-|-
TGTGCCAGTTCTTACAGGATGATAGCCGGGGAGCTGTTTTTT
CASSYRMIAGELFF
>TRBV19|TRBJ2-6|TRBD1|-
TGTGCCAGTAGCCCCTCCGGGACAGGGACCTCTGGGGCCAACGTCCTGACTTTC
CASSPSGTGTSGANVLTF
>TRBV9|TRBJ2-5|TRBD2|-
TGTGCCAGCAGTCTTAGCGGGGGGGGCCAAGAGACCCAGTACTTC
CASSLSGGGQETQYF
>TRBV7-2|TRBJ2-3|TRBD2|once
TGTGCCAGCAGCCGACCCCCTAGCGGGTCCACAGATACGCAGTATTTT
CASSRPPSGSTDTQYF
>TRBV29-1|TRBJ1-2|TRBD1|-
TGCAGCGCAGAGGACAGGGCGGCGAACTATGGCTACACCTTC
CSAEDRAANYGYTF
>TRBV11-3|TRBJ1-3|-|few
TGTGCCAGCAGCGGACAGATCCACGGAAACACCATATATTTT
CASSGQIHGNTIYF
>TRBV7-6|TRBJ1-1|-|once
TGTGCCAGCAGCTTAGATCCATCCGGGGGGGGAGAAGCTTTCTTT
CASSLDPSGGGEAFF
>TRBV5-6|TRBJ2-2|TRBD2|once
TGTGCCAGCAGCTTGATTGGCGGGGGGGCAGGCGGGGAGCTGTTTTTT
CASSLIGGGAGGELFF
>TRBV21-1|TRBJ1-1|-|few
TGTGCCAGCAGCCCGGAGTTAGTCCGCCCGAACACTGAAGCTTTCTTT
CASSPELVRPNTEAFF
>TRBV6-5|TRBJ1-6|-|-
TGTGCCAGCAGTTACTGGGCCAGCTATAATTCACCCCTCCACTTT
CASSYWASYNSPLHF
>TRBV4-2|TRBJ2-7|-|-
TGTGCCAGCAGCCAAGATACAGGCCCTACCTACGAGCAGTACTTC
CASSQDTGPTYEQYF
>TRBV6-1|TRBJ1-2|-|-
TGTGCCAGCACCCGGGTAGTCGAGTCGGTCTATGGCTACACCTTC
CASTRVVESVYGYTF
>TRBV28|TRBJ2-7|-|-
TGTGCCAGCACGGCACCCTGGAGCGAGCAGTACTTC
CASTAPWSEQYF
>TRBV6-5|TRBJ2-6|-|-
TGTGCCAGCAGTTACTCTTGGGCTACTGGGGCCAACGTCCTGACTTTC
CASSYSWATGANVLTF
>TRBV5-1|TRBJ1-1|-|-
TGCGCCAGCAGCTTAGGGGGGGGCACTGAAGCTCTCTTT
CASSLGGGTEALF
>TRBV6-5|TRBJ1-1|-|-
TGTGCCAGCAGTTATTCCTCGCGGAACACTGAAGCTTTCTTT
CASSYSSRNTEAFF
>TRBV7-2|TRBJ1-1|-|-
TGTGCCAGCAGCTTAGACAGGGTGGACACTGAAGCTTTCTTT
CASSLDRVDTEAFF
>TRBV16|TRBJ2-7|TRBD1|-
TGTGCCAGCAGCTCGGCGGACAGGGGGACCAGCGAGCAGTACTTC
CASSSADRGTSEQYF
>TRBV19|TRBJ2-7|-|few
TGTGCCAGCACCAACAGGTACGAGCAGTACTTC
CASTNRYEQYF
>TRBV11-1|TRBJ1-1|TRBD1|-
TGTGCCAGCAGCTTACAGGGGGCTATTCAAACTGAAGCTTTCTTT
CASSLQGAIQTEAFF
>TRBV6-1|TRBJ2-1|TRBD1|-
TGTGCCAGCTGGGACAGGTACAATGAGCAGTTCTTC
CASWDRYNEQFF
>TRBV4-2|TRBJ1-2|-|-
TGTGCCAGCAGCCAAGATCCGGCGGCCGTAAGGAATGGCTACACCTTC
CASSQDPAAVRNGYTF
>TRBV6-5|TRBJ2-7|TRBD2|-
TGTGCCAGCAGGATTTTAGCGGGGGCTTCCTACGAGCAGTACTTC
CASRILAGASYEQYF
>TRBV5-1|TRBJ2-3|-|-
TGCGCCAGCAGCTCCCAGAGGGACTTCGATACGCAGTATTTT
CASSSQRDFDTQYF
>TRBV27|TRBJ1-1|-|-
TGTGCCAGCAGCCGCACAGGGTACACTGAAGCTTTCTTT
CASSRTGYTEAFF
>TRBV10-3|TRBJ2-7|TRBD2|-
TGTGCCATCAGTGAGTCGATCCTGAAGACTAGCGGGACACCCTACGAGCAGTACTTC
CAISESILKTSGTPYEQYF
>TRBV15|TRBJ2-1|TRBD2|many
TGTGCCACCAGCGGTAGCGGGAGGGGGGGTGAGCAGTTCTTC
CATSGSGRGGEQFF
>TRBV7-2|TRBJ1-5|-|-
TGTGCCAGCAGCCGTTTCGGGGGCAATCAGCCCCAGCATTTT
CASSRFGGNQPQHF
>TRBV6-6|TRBJ1-5|TRBD1|-
TGTGCCAGCAGTTACTCGTCGACAGGGCTAAATCAGCCCCAGCATTTT
CASSYSSTGLNQPQHF
>TRBV6-5|TRBJ1-2|-|-
TGTGCCAGCGGCGGGTCTAACTATGGCTACACCTTC
CASGGSNYGYTF
>TRBV19|TRBJ2-3|-|-
TGTGCCAGTAGTATCCGGGACACAGGAAGCACAGATACGCAGTATTTT
CASSIRDTGSTDTQYF
>TRBV10-3|TRBJ2-7|-|-
TGTGCCATCAGTGACCCCAGGTTCTACGAGCAGTACTTC
CAISDPRFYEQYF
>TRBV30|TRBJ2-6|TRBD1|few
TGTGCCTGGACTTTTAGGGGGCTCAGCTCTGGGGCCAACGTCCTGACTTTC
CAWTFRGLSSGANVLTF
>TRBV11-2|TRBJ2-7|-|-
TGTGCCAGCAACCAGGGCAGCTCCTACGAGCAGTACTTC
CASNQGSSYEQYF
>TRBV27|TRBJ2-2|-|-
TGTGCCAGCAGTTTATCGGGCGACGGGGAGCTGTTTTTT
CASSLSGDGELFF
>TRBV1|TRBJ2-1|-|-
TGCACCAGCAGCCTCGCAGGCCCCGGGGGTGAGCAGTTCTTC
CTSSLAGPGGEQFF
>TRBV19|TRBJ2-1|TRBD2|-
TGTGCCAGTAGCCGAGGAGAAGGACTAGCGGATCCGAGCTCCTACAATGAGCAGTTCTTC
CASSRGEGLADPSSYNEQFF
>TRBV6-1|TRBJ1-2|TRBD1|-
TGTGCCAGCAGTGAACGGCCAAACAGGGGGCGCGACGGCTACACCTTC
CASSERPNRGRDGYTF
>TRBV10-2|TRBJ2-1|TRBD2|-
TGCGCCAGCAGTGAGAGACCGACTAGCGCGGATGAGCAGTTCTTC
CASSERPTSADEQFF
>TRBV7-2|TRBJ1-6|-|-
TGTGCCAGCAGCTTCGGAGGTGATTCACCCCTCCACTTT
CASSFGGDSPLHF
>TRBV11-2|TRBJ1-1|-|once
TGTGCCAGCAGCTTAGATTCGGTTAGGGGCAGTGAAGCTTTCTTT
CASSLDSVRGSEAFF
>TRBV7-2|TRBJ2-7|-|once
TGTGCCAGCAGCGCCGGGGGAGTCCAATCCTACGAGCAGTACTTC
CASSAGGVQSYEQYF